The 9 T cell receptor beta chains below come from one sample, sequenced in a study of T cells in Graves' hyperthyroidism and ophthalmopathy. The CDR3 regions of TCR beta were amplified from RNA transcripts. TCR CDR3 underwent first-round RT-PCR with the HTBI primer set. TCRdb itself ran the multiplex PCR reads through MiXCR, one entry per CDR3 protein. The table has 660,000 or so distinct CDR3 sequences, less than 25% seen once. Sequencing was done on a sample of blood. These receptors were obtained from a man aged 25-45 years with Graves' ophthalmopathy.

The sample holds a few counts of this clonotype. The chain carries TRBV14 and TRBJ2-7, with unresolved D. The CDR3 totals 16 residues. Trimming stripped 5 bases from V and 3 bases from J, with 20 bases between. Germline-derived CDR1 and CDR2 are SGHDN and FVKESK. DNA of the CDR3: TGTGCCAGCAGCTCCATGGCTAAAGGGCTCCGCTACGAGCAGTACTTC. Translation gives CASSSMAKGLRYEQYF. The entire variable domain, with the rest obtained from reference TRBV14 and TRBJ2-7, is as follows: EAGVTQFPSHSVIEKGQTVTLRCDPISGHDNLYWYRRVMGKEIKFLLHFVKESKQDESGMPNNRFLAERTGGTYSTLKVQPAELEDSGVYFCASSSMAKGLRYEQYFGPGTRLTVT.

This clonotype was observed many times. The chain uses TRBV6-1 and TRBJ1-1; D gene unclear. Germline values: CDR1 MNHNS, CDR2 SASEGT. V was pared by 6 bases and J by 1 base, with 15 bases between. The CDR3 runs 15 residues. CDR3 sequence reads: CASRPTRGPNTEAFF. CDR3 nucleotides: TGTGCCAGCAGACCCACCCGCGGGCCGAACACTGAAGCTTTCTTT.

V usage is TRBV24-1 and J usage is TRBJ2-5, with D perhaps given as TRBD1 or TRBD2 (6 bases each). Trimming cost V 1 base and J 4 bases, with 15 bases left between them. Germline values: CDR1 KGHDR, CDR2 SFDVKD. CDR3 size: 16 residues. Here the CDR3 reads CATSDFSDGGGETQYF. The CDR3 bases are TGTGCCACCAGTGATTTTTCGGACGGGGGCGGAGAGACCCAGTACTTC.

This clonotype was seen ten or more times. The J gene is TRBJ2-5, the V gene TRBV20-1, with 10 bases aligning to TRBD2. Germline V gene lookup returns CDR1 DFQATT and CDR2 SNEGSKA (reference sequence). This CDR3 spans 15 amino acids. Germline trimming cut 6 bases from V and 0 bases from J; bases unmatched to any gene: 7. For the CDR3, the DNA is TGCAGTGCAAGACAAACTAGCGGGAACCAAGAGACCCAGTACTTC. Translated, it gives CSARQTSGNQETQYF.

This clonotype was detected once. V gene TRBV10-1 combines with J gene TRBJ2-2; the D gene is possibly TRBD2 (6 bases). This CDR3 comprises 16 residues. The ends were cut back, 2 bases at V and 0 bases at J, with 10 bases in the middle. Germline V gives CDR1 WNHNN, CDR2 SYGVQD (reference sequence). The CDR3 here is CASSEGGTANTGELFF. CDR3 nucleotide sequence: TGCGCCAGCAGTGAGGGCGGGACGGCGAACACCGGGGAGCTGTTTTTT.

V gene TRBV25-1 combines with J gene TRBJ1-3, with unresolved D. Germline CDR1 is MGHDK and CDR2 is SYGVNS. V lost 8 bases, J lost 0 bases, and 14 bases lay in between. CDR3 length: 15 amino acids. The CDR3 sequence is CASGESRNSGNTIYF. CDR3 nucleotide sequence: TGTGCCAGCGGGGAAAGTAGGAACTCTGGAAACACCATATATTTT. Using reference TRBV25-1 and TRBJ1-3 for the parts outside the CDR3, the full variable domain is EADIYQTPRYLVIGTGKKITLECSQTMGHDKMYWYQQDPGMELHLIHYSYGVNSTEKGDLSSESTVSRIRTEHFPLTLESARPSHTSQYLCASGESRNSGNTIYFGEGSWLTVV.

CDR3 sequence (DNA): TGTGCCAGCAGTCAGTTTCACGGACGGGGTTCTGGCTACACCTTC. Residues: CASSQFHGRGSGYTF. V is TRBV11-2 and J is TRBJ1-2; D is unresolved. The length of the CDR3 is 15 residues. CDR1 and CDR2 from the germline V gene are SGHAT and FQNNGV. V was trimmed by 6 bases and J by 7 bases, leaving 21 bases between them.

The CDR3 nucleotides read TGTGCCAGCATCCGGCGGGGGGGCTACACCTTC. Protein product: CASIRRGGYTF. The chain has TRBV6-1 and TRBJ1-2; D is perhaps TRBD1 (5 bases). The V gene lost 7 bases and the J gene lost 8 bases, with 11 bases spanning the gap. The CDR3 is 11 amino acids. The V gene's germline CDR1 is MNHNS and CDR2 SASEGT.

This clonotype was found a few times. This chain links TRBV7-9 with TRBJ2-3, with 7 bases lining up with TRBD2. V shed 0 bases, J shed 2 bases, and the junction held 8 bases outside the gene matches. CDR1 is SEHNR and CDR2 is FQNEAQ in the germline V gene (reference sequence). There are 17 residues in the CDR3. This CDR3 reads CASSLAQASGNTDTQYF. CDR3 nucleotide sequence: TGTGCCAGCAGCTTAGCACAGGCTAGCGGAAACACAGATACGCAGTATTTT. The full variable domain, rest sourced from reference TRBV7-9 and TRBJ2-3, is DTGVSQNPRHKITKRGQNVTFRCDPISEHNRLYWYRQTLGQGPEFLTYFQNEAQLEKSRLLSDRFSAERPKGSFSTLEIQRTEQGDSAMYLCASSLAQASGNTDTQYFGPGTRLTVL.